The sequence of this TCR beta chain was determined in a study of blood T cells in healthy people across ages. Study-level findings and limits: Older individuals had lower TCR beta diversity per million T cells (the decline was roughly linear). There was a strong correlation between TCR beta diversity and naive T cell percentage.

The CDR3 is 15 residues long. Between the trimmed V and J ends, which lost 0 bases and 1 base, there was a span of 12 bases. The germline CDR1 and CDR2 sequences are SQVTM and ANQGSEA. A second PCR of about 7 to 11 cycles used a sample-barcoded 5' primer and a J-beta primer mix. MiXCR, applied by TCRdb to the 5' RACE reads, yields one record per CDR3 protein. Among over a million distinct CDR3 sequences listed, 40% to 55% were seen once. As concerns this clonotype: The antigen remains undetermined.

Sequenced: blood. This TCR derives from a woman aged 55-70 years in good health. The chain combines TRBV29-1 with TRBJ1-1; D unclear. The CDR3 nucleotides are TGCAGCGTTGAAGAGTTTGGGAGAGGGAACACTGAAGCTTTCTTT. Its protein is CSVEEFGRGNTEAFF.